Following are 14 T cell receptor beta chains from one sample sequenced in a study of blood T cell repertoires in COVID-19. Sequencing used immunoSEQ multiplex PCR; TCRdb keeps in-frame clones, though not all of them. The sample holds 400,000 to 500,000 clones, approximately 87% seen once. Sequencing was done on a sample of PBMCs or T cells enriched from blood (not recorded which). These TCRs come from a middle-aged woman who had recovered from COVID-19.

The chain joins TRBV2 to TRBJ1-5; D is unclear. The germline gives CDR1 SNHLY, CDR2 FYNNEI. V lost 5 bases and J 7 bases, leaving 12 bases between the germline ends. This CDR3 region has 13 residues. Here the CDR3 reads CASSRELRQPQHF. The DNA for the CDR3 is TGTGCCAGCAGTCGGGAGTTACGGCAGCCCCAGCATTTT. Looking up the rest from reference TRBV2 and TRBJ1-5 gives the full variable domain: EPEVTQTPSHQVTQMGQEVILRCVPISNHLYFYWYRQILGQKVEFLVSFYNNEISEKSEIFDDQFSVERPDGSNFTLKIRSTKLEDSAMYFCASSRELRQPQHFGDGTRLSIL.

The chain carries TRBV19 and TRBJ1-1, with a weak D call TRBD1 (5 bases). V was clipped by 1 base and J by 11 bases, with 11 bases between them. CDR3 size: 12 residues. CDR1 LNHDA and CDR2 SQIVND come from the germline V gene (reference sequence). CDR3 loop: CASSIGGAGAFF. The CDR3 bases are TGTGCCAGTAGTATAGGGGGCGCCGGGGCTTTCTTT.

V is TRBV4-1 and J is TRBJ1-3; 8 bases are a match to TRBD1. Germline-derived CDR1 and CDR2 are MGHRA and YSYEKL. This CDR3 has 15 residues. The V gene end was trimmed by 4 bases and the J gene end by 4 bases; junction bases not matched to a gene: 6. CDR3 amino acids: CASSPPDRGGNTIYF. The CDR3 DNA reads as TGCGCCAGCAGCCCCCCAGACAGGGGAGGAAACACCATATATTTT.

In DNA, the CDR3 is TGTGCCAGCAGCTCAACCTACAGACTAGCGGTACACCAAGAGACCCAGTACTTC. Its translation is CASSSTYRLAVHQETQYF. V gene TRBV5-5 combines with J gene TRBJ2-5, with 9 bases lining up with TRBD2. The CDR3 runs 18 residues. V dropped 3 bases and J dropped 0; count of bases not matched to a gene: 12. CDR1 SGHKS and CDR2 YYEKEE come from the germline V gene (reference sequence). Full variable domain (rest looked up from reference TRBV5-5 and TRBJ2-5): DAGVTQSPTHLIKTRGQQVTLRCSPISGHKSVSWYQQVLGQGPQFIFQYYEKEERGRGNFPDRFSARQFPNYSSELNVNALLLGDSALYLCASSSTYRLAVHQETQYFGPGTRLLVL.

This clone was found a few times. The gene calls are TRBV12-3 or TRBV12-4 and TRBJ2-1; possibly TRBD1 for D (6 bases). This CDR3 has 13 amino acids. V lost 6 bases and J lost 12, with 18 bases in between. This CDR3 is CASRSGHQGGQFF. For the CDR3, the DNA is TGTGCCAGCAGATCGGGACACCAAGGAGGGCAGTTCTTC.

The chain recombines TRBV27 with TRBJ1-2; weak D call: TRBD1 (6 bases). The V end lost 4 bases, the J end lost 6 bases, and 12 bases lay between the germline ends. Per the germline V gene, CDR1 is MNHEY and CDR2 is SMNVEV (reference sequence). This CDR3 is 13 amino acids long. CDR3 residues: CASSSKQGNGYTF. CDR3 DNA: TGTGCCAGCAGTTCTAAACAGGGCAATGGCTACACCTTC.

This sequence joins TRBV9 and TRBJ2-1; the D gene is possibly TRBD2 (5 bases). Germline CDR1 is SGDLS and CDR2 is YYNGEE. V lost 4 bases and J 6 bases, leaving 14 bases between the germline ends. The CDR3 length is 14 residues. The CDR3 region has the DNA TGTGCCAGCAGCTCGGTGGTAACTAGCAATGAGCAGTTCTTC. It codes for CASSSVVTSNEQFF. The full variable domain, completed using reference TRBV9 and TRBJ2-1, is DSGVTQTPKHLITATGQRVTLRCSPRSGDLSVYWYQQSLDQGLQFLIQYYNGEERAKGNILERFSAQQFPDLHSELNLSSLELGDSALYFCASSSVVTSNEQFFGPGTRLTVL.

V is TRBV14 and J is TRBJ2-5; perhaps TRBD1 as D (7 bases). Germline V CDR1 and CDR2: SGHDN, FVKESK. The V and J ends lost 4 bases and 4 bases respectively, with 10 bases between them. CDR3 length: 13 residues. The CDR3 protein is CASSLRGAETQYF. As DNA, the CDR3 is TGTGCCAGCAGCCTCAGGGGGGCAGAGACCCAGTACTTC. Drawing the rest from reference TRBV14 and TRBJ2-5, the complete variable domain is EAGVTQFPSHSVIEKGQTVTLRCDPISGHDNLYWYRRVMGKEIKFLLHFVKESKQDESGMPNNRFLAERTGGTYSTLKVQPAELEDSGVYFCASSLRGAETQYFGPGTRLLVL.

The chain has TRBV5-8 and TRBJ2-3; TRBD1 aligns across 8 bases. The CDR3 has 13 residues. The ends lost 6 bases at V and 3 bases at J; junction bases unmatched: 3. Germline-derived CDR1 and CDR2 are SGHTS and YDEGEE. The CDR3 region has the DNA TGTGCCAGCAAGAACAGGGGGACAGATACGCAGTATTTT. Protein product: CASKNRGTDTQYF.

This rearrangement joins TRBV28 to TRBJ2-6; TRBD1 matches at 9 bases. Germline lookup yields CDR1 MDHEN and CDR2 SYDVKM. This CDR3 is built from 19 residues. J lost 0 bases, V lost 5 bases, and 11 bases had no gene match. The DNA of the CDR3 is TGTGCCAGCAGTACCGGGACAGGGACATTTTACTCTGGGGCCAACGTCCTGACTTTC. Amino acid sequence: CASSTGTGTFYSGANVLTF.

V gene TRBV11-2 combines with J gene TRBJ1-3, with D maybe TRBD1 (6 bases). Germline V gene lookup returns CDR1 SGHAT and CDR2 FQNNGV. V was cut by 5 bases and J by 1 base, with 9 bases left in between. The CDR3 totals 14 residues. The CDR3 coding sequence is TGTGCCAGCAGCCCGACAGGTTCTGGAAACACCATATATTTT. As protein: CASSPTGSGNTIYF.

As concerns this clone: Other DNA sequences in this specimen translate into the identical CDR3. The DNA of the CDR3 is TGTGCCAGCAGCTGGGACAGAGGAGCTGAAGCTTTCTTT. It specifies CASSWDRGAEAFF. The chain is built from TRBV27 and TRBJ1-1; 7 bases are a match to TRBD1. Germline V gene lookup returns CDR1 MNHEY and CDR2 SMNVEV (reference sequence). This CDR3 has 13 amino acids. Unmatched junction bases numbered 7, after V lost 6 bases and J lost 6 bases.

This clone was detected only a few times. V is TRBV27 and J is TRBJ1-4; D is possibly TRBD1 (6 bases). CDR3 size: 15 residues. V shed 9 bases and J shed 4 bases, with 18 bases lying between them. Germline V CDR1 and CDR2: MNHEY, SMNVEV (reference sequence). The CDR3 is CASRVLEDSNEKLFF. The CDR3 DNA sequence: TGTGCCAGTCGAGTCTTGGAGGACAGTAATGAAAAACTGTTTTTT. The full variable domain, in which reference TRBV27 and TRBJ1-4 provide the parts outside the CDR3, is EAQVTQNPRYLITVTGKKLTVTCSQNMNHEYMSWYRQDPGLGLRQIYYSMNVEVTDKGDVPEGYKVSRKEKRNFPLILESPSPNQTSLYFCASRVLEDSNEKLFFGSGTQLSVL.

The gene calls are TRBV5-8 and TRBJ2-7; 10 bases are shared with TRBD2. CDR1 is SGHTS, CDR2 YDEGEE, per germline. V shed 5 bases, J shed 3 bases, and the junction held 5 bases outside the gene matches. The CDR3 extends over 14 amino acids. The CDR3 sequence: CASRLLAGDYEQYF. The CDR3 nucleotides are TGTGCCAGCAGACTTCTAGCGGGGGACTACGAGCAGTACTTC. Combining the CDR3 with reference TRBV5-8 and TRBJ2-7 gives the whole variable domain EAGVTQSPTHLIKTRGQQATLRCSPISGHTSVYWYQQALGLGLQFLLWYDEGEERNRGNFPPRFSGRQFPNYSSELNVNALELEDSALYLCASRLLAGDYEQYFGPGTRLTVT.